The present T cell receptor beta chain was sequenced within a study of blood T cell repertoires in COVID-19 (dated by TCRdb to 2020 to 2021). In the study overall: The collaborator samples originated in the United States, Italy and Spain and spanned the acute and convalescent phases of COVID-19. The samples were drawn from the first 160 participants of the ongoing ImmuneRACE study and from about 1,200 subjects provided by 6 global collaborators. The sample metadata nearly always contained a de-identified subject ID, COVID-19 status, age in years and sex. Where available, HLA class I and class II types were obtained from metadata supplied by the sample provider rather than from assay-based typing. The repertoires were made available in a free public database intended to serve as a resource for research on the immune response to SARS-CoV-2. The prospective study material was composed of cDNA or gDNA derived from T cells, B-cell-depleted T cells, or PBMCs. Deeply sampled blood TCRbeta repertoires from subjects exposed to, actively infected with, or recovered from COVID-19 were included in the dataset. On the study overall, not on this receptor specifically: How much clinical and demographic metadata was included differed by source and by participant, and the metadata was provided uncurated.

Turning to this clone: Its cognate antigen has yet to be identified. No much larger clone is present one base from it, and per-base qualities are unavailable.

TCRbeta CDR3 regions were amplified from genomic DNA by means of the immunoSEQ Assay, a bias-controlled multiplex PCR. The authors' analysis ran thus. Within the assay, amplification of reference gene primers was used to estimate how many nucleated cells each sample contained. To quantify the absolute abundance of each unique TCRbeta CDR3 rearrangement, sequence reads were collapsed and filtered. For each sample, productive Simpson clonality was calculated as the square root of Simpson's diversity index across productive rearrangements. As stored in TCRdb, this immuneACCESS dataset retains in-frame rearrangements with V and J assigned. A fraction of the clones does not appear; measured against another copy, unresolved V genes explain less than half of the discrepancy, and the remainder lacks a known reason. V and J calls plus clone size are reproduced from that table; the DNA served to infer D and trimming. Across this sample there are some 250,000 clones, with about four fifths seen only once. Roughly 3.1% of the sample comes from the top ten.

The collaborating institutions used their own protocols to collect whole blood in K2EDTA tubes. For TCRbeta analysis, collaborators shipped samples as frozen whole blood, isolated PBMCs, or DNA extracted from either of those sample types. Looking up the germline V gene yields CDR1 SGDLS and CDR2 YYNGEE. V is reduced by 4 bases and J by 0 bases, leaving a spacing of 10 bases between them. The CDR3 runs 14 amino acids, cysteine and phenylalanine included. CDR3 DNA is the only sequence kept; it has 42 bases, read in frame from the first base. Rearrangement joined TRBV9 to TRBJ1-1; no confident D gene assignment can be made. This TCR derives from a woman between 18 and 29 years old with acute or convalescent COVID-19. The sample taken for sequencing was peripheral blood. The CDR3 here reads CASSPRYMNTEAFF. In nucleotide form, the sequence is TGTGCCAGCAGCCCCAGGTATATGAACACTGAAGCTTTCTTT.